This T cell receptor beta chain is drawn from a study of cytomegalovirus exposure and HLA in healthy donors. Study-wide context: Of all 370 or so donors who were genotyped, about 84% belonged to the Caucasian-associated ancestry cluster. General study points: Data from an earlier analysis indicated that most TCR beta V segments were productive either about 87% or about 30% of the time.

Note on this clone: The target antigen is unknown.

CDR1 is MGHRA and CDR2 is YSYEKL in the germline V gene. The trim removed 0 bases at V and 4 bases at J, leaving 3 bases unmatched. The CDR3 loop spans 16 amino acids. This PCR relied on a set of 60 Vbeta primers and 13 Jbeta primers. Measured with immunoSEQ multiplex PCR; TCRdb has only the in-frame clones, and not every one. Recorded for this sample: roughly 74,000 clones. Sequencing input: PBMCs. This clonotype originated in a female donor in good health and CMV-seropositive. This chain connects TRBV4-1 to TRBJ1-4; TRBD1 aligns across 9 bases. CDR3 DNA: TGCGCCAGCAGCCAAGAAGGGACAGGGATTAATGAAAAACTGTTTTTT. It specifies CASSQEGTGINEKLFF.